Listed here are 30 T cell receptor beta chains from one sample, sequenced in a study of blood T cell repertoires in COVID-19. The method was immunoSEQ multiplex PCR; TCRdb's version includes in-frame clones alone and lacks a portion of them. Of 360,000 or so clones in the sample, 87% were seen once. The sequenced sample was PBMCs or T cells enriched from blood (not recorded which). These TCRs come from a woman aged 25-40 years who had recovered from COVID-19.

This clone was seen just once. This chain joins TRBV28 and TRBJ1-1; TRBD1 aligns across 8 bases. The CDR3 extends over 14 amino acids. From germline, CDR1 is MDHEN and CDR2 SYDVKM. J gave up 1 base and V 4 bases, and 2 bases lay outside the gene matches. The CDR3 sequence: CASSSGGQNTEAFF. CDR3 DNA sequence: TGTGCCAGCAGTTCAGGGGGCCAGAACACTGAAGCTTTCTTT.

The V and J genes are TRBV30 and TRBJ2-2; TRBD2 might be the D (6 bases). Trimming removed 2 bases from V and 4 bases from J, with 11 bases in between. The germline V gene has CDR1 GTSNPN and CDR2 SVGIG (reference sequence). The CDR3 covers 14 residues. In nucleotides, the CDR3 is TGTGCCTGGAGTTCCTATAGCGGCACCGGGGAGCTGTTTTTT. It codes for CAWSSYSGTGELFF.

This rearrangement joins TRBV7-9 to TRBJ1-6; D gene unclear. The CDR3 extends over 14 amino acids. Germline CDR1 reads SEHNR; CDR2 reads FQNEAQ (reference sequence). Trimming pared 5 bases from V and 5 bases from J, leaving 10 bases between. The CDR3 is CASSRAPNNSPLHF. CDR3 sequence (DNA): TGTGCCAGCAGCCGAGCCCCAAATAATTCACCCCTCCACTTT.

The rearrangement links TRBV3-1 (or the pseudogene TRBV3-2) to TRBJ1-1; D is unresolved. Deletions cut 3 bases from V and 13 bases from J, with 15 bases between. The CDR3 length is 12 residues. The V gene's germline CDR1 is LGHDT and CDR2 YNNKEL (reference sequence). CDR3 bases: TGTGCCAGCAGCCACGGCGATGGGGAGATTTTCTTT. Translating gives CASSHGDGEIFF.

The rearrangement uses TRBV28 and TRBJ1-5; D is unclear. V was trimmed by 6 bases and J by 3 bases, leaving 12 bases between them. Per germline, CDR1 MDHEN and CDR2 SYDVKM. The CDR3 is made up of 14 amino acids. The CDR3 region is CASSEPVSNQPQHF. The CDR3 DNA is TGTGCCAGCAGCGAGCCGGTCTCCAATCAGCCCCAGCATTTT. Using reference TRBV28 and TRBJ1-5 for the parts outside the CDR3, the full variable domain is DVKVTQSSRYLVKRTGEKVFLECVQDMDHENMFWYRQDPGLGLRLIYFSYDVKMKEKGDIPEGYSVSREKKERFSLILESASTNQTSMYLCASSEPVSNQPQHFGDGTRLSIL.

In this sample, this clone turned up once. The chain employs TRBV18 and TRBJ1-2; 7 bases align to TRBD1. The CDR3 loop spans 16 amino acids. Germline values: CDR1 KGHSH, CDR2 LQKENI. The V gene end was trimmed by 7 bases and the J gene end by 0 bases; junction bases not matched to a gene: 11. CDR3 in DNA: TGTGCCAGCTTGCCCCCACAGGGGCTGACTAACTATGGCTACACCTTC. This sequence encodes CASLPPQGLTNYGYTF.

This chain links TRBV21-1 with TRBJ2-1; the table gives TRBD1 as D, unverified against the DNA. TRBV21-1 is labeled a pseudogene. The CDR3 runs to 13 residues. The CDR3 loop is CASPVGWGDEQFF. DNA of the CDR3: TGTGCCAGTCCGGTGGGTTGGGGCGATGAGCAGTTCTTC.

This sequence joins TRBV5-4 and TRBJ1-1; 7 bases align to TRBD1. The CDR3 contains 15 residues. V trimming: 4 bases; J trimming: 1 base; junction bases outside the gene matches: 7. Germline V CDR1 and CDR2: SGHNT, YYREEE (reference sequence). This CDR3 is CASSAEQGSNTEAFF. The CDR3 bases are TGTGCCAGCAGCGCGGAACAGGGGTCGAACACTGAAGCTTTCTTT.

The genes are TRBV5-1 and TRBJ2-7; maybe TRBD2 (5 bases). Per germline, CDR1 SGHRS and CDR2 YFSETQ. This CDR3 has 16 amino acids. V was trimmed by 1 base and J by 0 bases, leaving 14 bases between them. In DNA form, the CDR3 reads TGCGCCAGCAGCTTGTCCAGCGGAATGAGCTCCTACGAGCAGTACTTC. Encoded protein: CASSLSSGMSSYEQYF.

This clone occurred once. The J gene is TRBJ1-4, the V gene TRBV15; D gene unclear. The CDR3 is 15 amino acids. Germline CDR1 is LNHNV and CDR2 is YYDKDF (reference sequence). V was clipped by 0 bases and J by 3 bases, with 8 bases between them. The CDR3 bases are TGTGCCACCAGCAGAGATGAGGGTTCTAATGAAAAACTGTTTTTT. It yields the protein CATSRDEGSNEKLFF.

On this clone: Other DNA variants within this sample encode the same CDR3. The rearrangement joins TRBV19 to TRBJ2-7; 10 bases fit TRBD1. This CDR3 has 15 amino acids. V lost 6 bases, J lost 0 bases, and 5 bases stayed unmatched. Germline V lookup: CDR1 LNHDA, CDR2 SQIVND (reference sequence). CDR3 in DNA: TGTGCCAGTAGCCTGGGACAGGGGCTCTCCTACGAGCAGTACTTC. This translates into CASSLGQGLSYEQYF. Complete variable domain (other parts from reference TRBV19 and TRBJ2-7): DGGITQSPKYLFRKEGQNVTLSCEQNLNHDAMYWYRQDPGQGLRLIYYSQIVNDFQKGDIAEGYSVSREKKESFPLTVTSAQKNPTAFYLCASSLGQGLSYEQYFGPGTRLTVT.

This chain joins TRBV6-1 and TRBJ2-3, with D possibly TRBD2 on 6 matching bases. V was trimmed by 3 bases and J by 0 bases, leaving 25 bases between them. The CDR3 contains 20 residues. Germline lookup yields CDR1 MNHNS and CDR2 SASEGT. CDR3 loop: CASSDGWAGSGGPSTDTQYF. The CDR3 region has the DNA TGTGCCAGCAGTGATGGGTGGGCGGGTAGCGGAGGACCTAGCACAGATACGCAGTATTTT.

This chain connects TRBV10-3 to TRBJ1-2; D unclear. V was trimmed by 0 bases and J by 5 bases, leaving 7 bases between them. This CDR3 comprises 13 residues. Germline V gives CDR1 ENHRY, CDR2 SYGVKD. The CDR3: CAISESNTYGYTF. The CDR3 DNA reads TGTGCCATCAGTGAGTCGAATACTTATGGCTACACCTTC.

This clone appeared a single time. This chain uses TRBV18 with TRBJ2-3, with TRBD2 identical over 8 bases. The germline V gene has CDR1 KGHSH and CDR2 LQKENI. J lost 4 bases, V lost 2 bases, and 5 bases had no gene match. There are 15 residues in the CDR3. CDR3 amino acids: CASSPRTGGSDTQYF. The CDR3, as DNA: TGTGCCAGCTCACCAAGGACGGGAGGGTCAGATACGCAGTATTTT.

The V and J genes are TRBV4-2 and TRBJ1-1, with a weak D call TRBD1 (5 bases). CDR1 LGHNA and CDR2 YNFKEQ come from the germline V gene. Trimming removed 4 bases from V and 5 bases from J, with 20 bases in between. The length of the CDR3 is 16 residues. The CDR3 here is CASSPVMRGSRTEAFF. The CDR3 nucleotides read TGTGCCAGCAGCCCCGTGATGCGGGGGAGCAGGACTGAAGCTTTCTTT.

The J gene is TRBJ2-1, the V gene TRBV27; the D is unclear. The germline V gene encodes CDR1 MNHEY and CDR2 SMNVEV (reference sequence). This CDR3 region has 13 residues. The V end was cut by 4 bases, the J end by 7 bases, with 11 bases between. CDR3 amino acids: CASSWAPGNEQFF. The CDR3 nucleotides read TGTGCCAGCAGTTGGGCCCCTGGGAATGAGCAGTTCTTC.

The chain has TRBV5-4 and TRBJ2-3; 10 bases align to TRBD2. V shed 4 bases and J 3 bases; nucleotides not matched to a gene: 8. The CDR3 is 16 residues long. CDR1 and CDR2 (germline): SGHNT, YYREEE (reference sequence). CDR3 sequence reads: CASSQKRGGGTDTQYF. Here the CDR3 DNA reads TGTGCCAGCAGCCAAAAGCGGGGGGGCGGGACAGATACGCAGTATTTT.

This chain links TRBV9 with TRBJ2-2; D uncertain. Trimming took off 0 bases at V and 3 bases at J, with 9 bases between the two ends. This CDR3 is built from 15 residues. Germline V gene data show CDR1 as SGDLS and CDR2 as YYNGEE. This chain's CDR3 is CASSVGLVHTGELFF. The DNA of the CDR3 is TGTGCCAGCAGCGTAGGATTAGTCCACACCGGGGAGCTGTTTTTT.

As to this clone: The sample has other DNA sequences that encode this CDR3 too. The gene calls are TRBV27 and TRBJ1-1, with 7 bases identical to TRBD1. The CDR3 sequence is 14 residues long. Germline V CDR1 and CDR2: MNHEY, SMNVEV (reference sequence). V lost 2 bases to trimming and J lost 5 bases; unmatched junction nucleotides: 5. CDR3: CASSLNRGDTEAFF. In DNA, the CDR3 is TGTGCCAGCAGTTTAAACAGGGGAGATACTGAAGCTTTCTTT.

This chain uses TRBV3-1 (or the pseudogene TRBV3-2) with TRBJ2-7; D gene ambiguous. The CDR3 has 12 residues. Germline V CDR1 and CDR2: LGHDT, YNNKEL (reference sequence). The germline V and J ends were trimmed by 3 bases and 4 bases, with 7 bases remaining between them. The CDR3 DNA follows: TGTGCCAGCAGCCACTCCGCGTACGAGCAGTACTTC. This codes for CASSHSAYEQYF.

V gene TRBV28 combines with J gene TRBJ2-1; 8 bases map to TRBD2. Germline V lookup: CDR1 MDHEN, CDR2 SYDVKM. This CDR3 comprises 16 residues. V gave up 4 bases and J gave up 8 bases; unmatched junction bases: 13. The CDR3 sequence: CASSSPGTRGSHEQFF. The CDR3 coding sequence is TGTGCCAGCAGTTCTCCGGGGACTAGAGGATCTCATGAGCAGTTCTTC.

In its sample, this clone was seen once. The chain carries TRBV7-9 and TRBJ2-7, with a possible D match to TRBD2 (5 bases). The CDR3 covers 12 residues. Deletions cut 5 bases from V and 5 bases from J, with 10 bases between. CDR1 and CDR2 (germline): SEHNR, FQNEAQ (reference sequence). This chain's CDR3 is CASSPSGNEQYF. The CDR3 DNA sequence: TGTGCCAGCAGCCCCTCGGGGAACGAGCAGTACTTC.

The chain has TRBV4-1 and TRBJ2-7; 14 positions agree with TRBD2. The ends lost 0 bases at V and 7 bases at J; junction bases unmatched: 8. CDR3 size: 17 residues. Germline CDR1 is MGHRA and CDR2 is YSYEKL. The CDR3 nucleotides read TGCGCCAGCAGCCAAGACGGCGGGACTAGCGGGAGAGAAGAGCAGTACTTC. This gives the protein CASSQDGGTSGREEQYF.

The V call is TRBV3-1 (or the pseudogene TRBV3-2), the J call TRBJ1-2; 7 bases are a match to TRBD1. With V trimmed by 3 bases and J by 2 bases, 6 bases remained unmatched. The CDR3 is 15 residues long. The germline V gene encodes CDR1 LGHDT and CDR2 YNNKEL (reference sequence). The CDR3 here is CASSHLDRRNYGYTF. CDR3 nucleotide sequence: TGTGCCAGCAGCCATTTGGACAGGCGAAACTATGGCTACACCTTC.

The rearrangement links TRBV28 to TRBJ2-2, with D tentatively TRBD2 (6 bases). CDR3 length: 14 residues. The V end was cut by 5 bases, the J end by 7 bases, with 14 bases between. Germline loops: CDR1 MDHEN, CDR2 SYDVKM. The CDR3 reads CASSTTGGGGELFF. The CDR3 coding sequence is TGTGCCAGCAGTACCACCGGGGGTGGCGGGGAGCTGTTTTTT.

This chain connects TRBV3-1 (or the pseudogene TRBV3-2) to TRBJ1-6; D is undetermined. Germline lookup yields CDR1 LGHDT and CDR2 YNNKEL (reference sequence). Trimming cost V 1 base and J 4 bases, with 8 bases left between them. This CDR3 contains 15 residues. The chain's CDR3 is CASSQGVAYNSPLHF. The CDR3 DNA follows: TGTGCCAGCAGCCAAGGGGTAGCTTATAATTCACCCCTCCACTTT.

The genes are TRBV7-9 and TRBJ2-1; 11 bases fit TRBD2. The ends lost 7 bases at V and 4 bases at J; junction bases unmatched: 9. Germline V gene lookup returns CDR1 SEHNR and CDR2 FQNEAQ (reference sequence). The CDR3 has 16 amino acids. CDR3 protein: CASTMSTSGVYNEQFF. CDR3 DNA sequence: TGTGCCAGCACTATGTCGACTAGCGGGGTTTACAATGAGCAGTTCTTC.

V and J are TRBV11-2 and TRBJ1-4, with 8 nucleotides matching TRBD1. Germline V gene sequence: CDR1 SGHAT, CDR2 FQNNGV. The CDR3 consists of 14 residues. Trimming cost V 3 bases and J 7 bases; bases outside gene matches: 4. DNA for the CDR3: TGTGCCAGCAGCTTTGACAGGGGTGGTGAAAAACTGTTTTTT. Encoded protein: CASSFDRGGEKLFF.

The chain links TRBV3-1 (or the pseudogene TRBV3-2) to TRBJ2-2; 8 nucleotides align to TRBD1. V trimming: 5 bases; J trimming: 4 bases; junction bases outside the gene matches: 3. Germline CDR1 reads LGHDT; CDR2 reads YNNKEL (reference sequence). CDR3 length: 14 residues. The CDR3 DNA follows: TGTGCCAGCAGCGGGACAGGCGGCACCGGGGAGCTGTTTTTT. Its protein is CASSGTGGTGELFF.

The rearrangement links TRBV3-1 (or the pseudogene TRBV3-2) to TRBJ2-7; the D gene is possibly TRBD2 (6 bases). The CDR3 covers 16 residues. Trimming removed 4 bases from V and 3 bases from J, with 19 bases in between. Germline V gene lookup returns CDR1 LGHDT and CDR2 YNNKEL (reference sequence). The DNA of the CDR3 is TGTGCCAGCAGCCCTACCCAGGGCGGGATAAACTACGAGCAGTACTTC. Its protein product is CASSPTQGGINYEQYF.